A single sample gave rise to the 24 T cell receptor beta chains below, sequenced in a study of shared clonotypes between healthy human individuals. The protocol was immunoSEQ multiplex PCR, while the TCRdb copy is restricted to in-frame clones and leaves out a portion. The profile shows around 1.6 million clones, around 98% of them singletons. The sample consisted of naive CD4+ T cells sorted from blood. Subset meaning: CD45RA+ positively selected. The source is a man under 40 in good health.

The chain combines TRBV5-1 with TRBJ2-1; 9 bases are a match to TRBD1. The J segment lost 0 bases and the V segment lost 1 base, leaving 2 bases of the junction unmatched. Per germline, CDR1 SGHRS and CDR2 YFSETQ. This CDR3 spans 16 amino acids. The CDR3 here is CASSLIQGASYNEQFF. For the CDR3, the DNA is TGCGCCAGCAGCTTGATACAGGGGGCCTCCTACAATGAGCAGTTCTTC.

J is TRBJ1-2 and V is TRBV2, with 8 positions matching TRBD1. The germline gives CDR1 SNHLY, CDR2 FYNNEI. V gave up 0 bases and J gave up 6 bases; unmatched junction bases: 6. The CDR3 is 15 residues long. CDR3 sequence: CASSEAGQGAHGYTF. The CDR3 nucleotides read TGTGCCAGCAGTGAAGCGGGTCAGGGGGCCCATGGCTACACCTTC.

CDR3 residues: CSVHRDRVPYEQYF. CDR3 in DNA: TGCAGCGTCCACCGGGACAGGGTTCCCTACGAGCAGTACTTC. The chain employs TRBV29-1 and TRBJ2-7; 9 positions agree with TRBD1. Germline assignment: CDR1 SQVTM and CDR2 ANQGSEA. The V gene end was trimmed by 6 bases and the J gene end by 2 bases; junction bases not matched to a gene: 8. The CDR3 length is 14 residues.

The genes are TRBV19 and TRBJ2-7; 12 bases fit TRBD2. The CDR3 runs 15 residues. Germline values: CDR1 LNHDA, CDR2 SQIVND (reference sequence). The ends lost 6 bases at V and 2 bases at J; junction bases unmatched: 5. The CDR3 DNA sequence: TGTGCCAGTAGGGATGGACTAGCGGGAACCTACGAGCAGTACTTC. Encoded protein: CASRDGLAGTYEQYF. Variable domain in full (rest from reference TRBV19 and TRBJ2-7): DGGITQSPKYLFRKEGQNVTLSCEQNLNHDAMYWYRQDPGQGLRLIYYSQIVNDFQKGDIAEGYSVSREKKESFPLTVTSAQKNPTAFYLCASRDGLAGTYEQYFGPGTRLTVT.

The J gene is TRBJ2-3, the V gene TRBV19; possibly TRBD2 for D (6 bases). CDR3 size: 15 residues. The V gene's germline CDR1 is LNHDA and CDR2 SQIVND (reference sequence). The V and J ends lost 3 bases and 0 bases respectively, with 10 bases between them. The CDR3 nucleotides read TGTGCCAGTAGTATGTTAGCGGCTAGCACAGATACGCAGTATTTT. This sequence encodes CASSMLAASTDTQYF.

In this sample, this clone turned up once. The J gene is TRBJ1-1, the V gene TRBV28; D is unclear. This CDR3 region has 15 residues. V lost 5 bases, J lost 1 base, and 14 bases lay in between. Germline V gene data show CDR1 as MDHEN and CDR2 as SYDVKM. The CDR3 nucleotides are TGTGCCAGCAGTCCCGACCAAAGGGCGAACACTGAAGCTTTCTTT. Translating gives CASSPDQRANTEAFF.

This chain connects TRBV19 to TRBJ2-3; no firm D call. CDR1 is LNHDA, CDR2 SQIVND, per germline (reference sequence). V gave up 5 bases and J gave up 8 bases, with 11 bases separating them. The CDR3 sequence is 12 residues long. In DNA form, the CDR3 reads TGTGCCAGTAGTGTCCCACGGAGTACGCAGTATTTT. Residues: CASSVPRSTQYF.

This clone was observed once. The chain's CDR3 is CASSRQPRDGELFF. CDR3 DNA: TGCGCCAGCAGCCGGCAGCCAAGGGACGGGGAGCTGTTTTTT. The chain joins TRBV5-1 to TRBJ2-2, with D unclear. This CDR3 is built from 14 residues. V lost 4 bases, J lost 7 bases, and 14 bases lay in between. Germline V gene data show CDR1 as SGHRS and CDR2 as YFSETQ. Looking up the rest from reference TRBV5-1 and TRBJ2-2 gives the full variable domain: KAGVTQTPRYLIKTRGQQVTLSCSPISGHRSVSWYQQTPGQGLQFLFEYFSETQRNKGNFPGRFSGRQFSNSRSEMNVSTLELGDSALYLCASSRQPRDGELFFGEGSRLTVL.

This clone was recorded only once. This CDR3 is CASSLGAGVNTGELFF. The CDR3 DNA reads TGCGCCAGCAGCTTGGGAGCGGGAGTTAACACCGGGGAGCTGTTTTTT. The chain is built from TRBV5-1 and TRBJ2-2, with 8 bases aligning to TRBD2. Germline CDR1 reads SGHRS; CDR2 reads YFSETQ. Unmatched junction bases numbered 3, after V lost 0 bases and J lost 2 bases. The CDR3 is 16 amino acids.

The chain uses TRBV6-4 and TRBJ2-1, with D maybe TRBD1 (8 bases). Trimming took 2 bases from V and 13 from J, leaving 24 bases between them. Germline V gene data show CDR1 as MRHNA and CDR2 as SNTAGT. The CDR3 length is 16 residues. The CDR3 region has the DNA TGTGCCAGCAGTGACCCAGGGGGCAGGAGCGGGGAAATTCAGTTCTTC. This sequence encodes CASSDPGGRSGEIQFF.

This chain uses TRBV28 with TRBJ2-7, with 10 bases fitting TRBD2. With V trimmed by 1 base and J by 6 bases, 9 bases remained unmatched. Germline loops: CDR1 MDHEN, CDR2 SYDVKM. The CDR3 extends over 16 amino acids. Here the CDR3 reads CASSLSLAGVQGEQYF. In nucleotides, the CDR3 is TGTGCCAGCAGTTTATCCCTAGCGGGAGTACAGGGCGAGCAGTACTTC.

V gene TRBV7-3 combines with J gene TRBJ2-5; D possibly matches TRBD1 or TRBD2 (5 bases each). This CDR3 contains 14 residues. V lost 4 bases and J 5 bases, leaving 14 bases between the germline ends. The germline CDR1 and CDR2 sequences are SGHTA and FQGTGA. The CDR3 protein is CASSWDGATETQYF. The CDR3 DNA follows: TGTGCCAGCAGCTGGGACGGAGCAACGGAGACCCAGTACTTC.

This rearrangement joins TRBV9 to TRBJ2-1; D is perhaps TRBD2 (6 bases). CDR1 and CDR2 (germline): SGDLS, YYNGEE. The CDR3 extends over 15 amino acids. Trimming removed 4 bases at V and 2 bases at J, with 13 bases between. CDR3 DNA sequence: TGTGCCAGCAGCCCCCGGAGGGGAGCCTACAATGAGCAGTTCTTC. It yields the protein CASSPRRGAYNEQFF.

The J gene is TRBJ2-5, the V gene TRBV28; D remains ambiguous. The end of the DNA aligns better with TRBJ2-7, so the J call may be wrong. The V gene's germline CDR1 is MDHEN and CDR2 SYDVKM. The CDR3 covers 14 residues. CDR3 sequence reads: CASSRTENSYEQYF. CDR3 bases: TGTGCCAGCAGTCGGACGGAAAATTCCTACGAGCAGTACTTC.

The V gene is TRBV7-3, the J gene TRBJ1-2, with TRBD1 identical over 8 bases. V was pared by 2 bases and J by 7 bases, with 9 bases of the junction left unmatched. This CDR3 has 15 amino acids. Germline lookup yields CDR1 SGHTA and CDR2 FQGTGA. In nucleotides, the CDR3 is TGTGCCAGCAGCTTAGGATCGACAGGGGAAGGTGGCTACACCTTC. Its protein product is CASSLGSTGEGGYTF.

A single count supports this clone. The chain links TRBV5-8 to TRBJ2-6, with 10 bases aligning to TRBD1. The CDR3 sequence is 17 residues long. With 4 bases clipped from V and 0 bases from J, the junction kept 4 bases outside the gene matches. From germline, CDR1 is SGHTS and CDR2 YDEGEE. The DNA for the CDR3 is TGTGCCAGCAGCAAGGGACAGGGGAGCTCTGGGGCCAACGTCCTGACTTTC. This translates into CASSKGQGSSGANVLTF.

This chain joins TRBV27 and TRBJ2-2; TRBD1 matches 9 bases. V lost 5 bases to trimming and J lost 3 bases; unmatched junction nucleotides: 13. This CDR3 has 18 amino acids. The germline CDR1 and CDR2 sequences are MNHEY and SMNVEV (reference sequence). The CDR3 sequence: CASSDPWTGEKDTGELFF. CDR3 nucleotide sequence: TGTGCCAGCAGTGATCCCTGGACAGGGGAGAAGGACACCGGGGAGCTGTTTTTT.

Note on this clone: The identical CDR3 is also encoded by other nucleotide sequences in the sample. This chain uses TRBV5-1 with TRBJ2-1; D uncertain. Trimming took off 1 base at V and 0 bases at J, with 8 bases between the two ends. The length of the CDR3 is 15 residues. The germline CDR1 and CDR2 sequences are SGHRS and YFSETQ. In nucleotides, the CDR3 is TGCGCCAGCAGCTTGACAGCCAGCTCCTACAATGAGCAGTTCTTC. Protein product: CASSLTASSYNEQFF.

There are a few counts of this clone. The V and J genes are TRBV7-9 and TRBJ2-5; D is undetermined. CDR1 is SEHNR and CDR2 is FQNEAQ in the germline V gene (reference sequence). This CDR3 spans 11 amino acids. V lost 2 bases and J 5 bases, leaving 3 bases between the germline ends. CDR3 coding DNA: TGTGCCAGCAGCTTAACGGAGACCCAGTACTTC. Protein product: CASSLTETQYF. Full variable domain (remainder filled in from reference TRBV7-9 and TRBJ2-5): DTGVSQNPRHKITKRGQNVTFRCDPISEHNRLYWYRQTLGQGPEFLTYFQNEAQLEKSRLLSDRFSAERPKGSFSTLEIQRTEQGDSAMYLCASSLTETQYFGPGTRLLVL.

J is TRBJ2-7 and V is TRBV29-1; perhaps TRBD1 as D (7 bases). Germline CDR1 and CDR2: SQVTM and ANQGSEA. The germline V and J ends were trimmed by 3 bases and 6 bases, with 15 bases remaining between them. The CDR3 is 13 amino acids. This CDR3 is CSVDIAQGGEQYF. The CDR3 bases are TGCAGCGTTGATATCGCGCAGGGGGGCGAGCAGTACTTC.

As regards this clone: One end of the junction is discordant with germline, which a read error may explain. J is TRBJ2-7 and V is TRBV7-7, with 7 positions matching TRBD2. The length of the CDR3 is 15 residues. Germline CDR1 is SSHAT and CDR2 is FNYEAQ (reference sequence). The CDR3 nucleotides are TGTGCTAGCAGCCCCCGTGGCGGGGGAACCTACGAGCAGTACTTC. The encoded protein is CASSPRGGGTYEQYF.

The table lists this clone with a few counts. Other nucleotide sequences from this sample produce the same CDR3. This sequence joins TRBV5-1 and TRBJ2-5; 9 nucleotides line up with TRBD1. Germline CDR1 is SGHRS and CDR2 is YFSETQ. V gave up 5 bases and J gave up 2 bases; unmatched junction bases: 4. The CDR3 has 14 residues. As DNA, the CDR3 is TGCGCCAGCAGTTCCGGACAGGGGCAAGAGACCCAGTACTTC. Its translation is CASSSGQGQETQYF.

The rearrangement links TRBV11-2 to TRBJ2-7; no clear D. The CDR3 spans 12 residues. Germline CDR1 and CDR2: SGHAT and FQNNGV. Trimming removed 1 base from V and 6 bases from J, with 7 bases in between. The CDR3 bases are TGTGCCAGCAGCTTAGTTGCAACCGAGCAGTACTTC. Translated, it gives CASSLVATEQYF.

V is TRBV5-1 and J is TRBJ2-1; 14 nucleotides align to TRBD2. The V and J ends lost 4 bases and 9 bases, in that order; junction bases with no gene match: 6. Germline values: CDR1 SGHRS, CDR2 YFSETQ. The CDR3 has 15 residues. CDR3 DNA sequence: TGCGCCAGCAGCGGGACTAGCGGGAGTTTTAGTGAGCAGTTCTTC. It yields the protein CASSGTSGSFSEQFF.